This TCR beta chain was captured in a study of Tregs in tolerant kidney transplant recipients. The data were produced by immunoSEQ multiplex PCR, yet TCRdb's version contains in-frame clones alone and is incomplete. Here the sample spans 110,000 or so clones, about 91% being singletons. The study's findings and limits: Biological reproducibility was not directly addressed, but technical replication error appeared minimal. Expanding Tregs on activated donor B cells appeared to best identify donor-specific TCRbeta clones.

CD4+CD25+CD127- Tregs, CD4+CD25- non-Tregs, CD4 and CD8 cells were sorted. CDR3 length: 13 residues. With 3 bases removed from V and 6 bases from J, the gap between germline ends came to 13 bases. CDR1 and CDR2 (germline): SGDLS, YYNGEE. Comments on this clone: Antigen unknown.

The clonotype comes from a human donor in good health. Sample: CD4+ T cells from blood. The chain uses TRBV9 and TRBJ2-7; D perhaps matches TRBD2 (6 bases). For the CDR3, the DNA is TGTGCCAGCAGCGCCGGAGGGTTGGGCGAGCAGTACTTC. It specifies CASSAGGLGEQYF.